This is a list of T cell receptor beta chains from one sample in a study of T cells after yellow fever vaccination. In TCRdb, the 5' RACE reads were re-called with MiXCR into one record per CDR3 protein. Altogether 150,000 to 200,000 distinct CDR3 sequences are present, roughly 8.8% being singletons, with the ten largest covering roughly 36%. Sequencing was performed on CD8+ T cells sorted from PBMCs, taken 45 days after the yellow fever booster vaccination. The receptors were sampled from a man in his late teens or twenties who received the YFV17D yellow fever vaccine. Each CDR3 is given with its conserved first and last residue. The D gene is left open where the match is weak. Clone size is stated in some rows and not others, as once, few, many or a class when expanded.

len	abundance	v_gene	j_gene	d_gene	CDR3aa	CDR3nt
17	few	TRBV7-9	TRBJ2-2	NA	CASSLGLEVLTTGELFF	TGTGCCAGCAGCTTAGGACTTGAGGTTCTTACCACCGGGGAGCTGTTTTTT
17	NA	TRBV7-2	TRBJ1-1	TRBD1	CASSSGGTGAVNTEAFF	TGTGCCAGCAGCTCAGGGGGGACAGGGGCGGTGAACACTGAAGCTTTCTTT
14	many	TRBV12-3/TRBV12-4	TRBJ2-2	NA	CASRSGTPTGELFF	TGTGCCAGCAGGTCCGGGACACCTACCGGGGAGCTGTTTTTT
15	NA	TRBV27	TRBJ2-1	NA	CASSWEGATYNEQFF	TGTGCCAGCAGTTGGGAGGGGGCGACCTACAATGAGCAGTTCTTC
14	few	TRBV11-2	TRBJ2-1	TRBD1	CASSIVDRTNEQFF	TGTGCCAGCAGCATCGTGGACAGGACGAATGAGCAGTTCTTC
17	few	TRBV7-6	TRBJ2-7	TRBD1	CASSFRDRGFGLGEQYF	TGTGCCAGCAGCTTCCGGGACAGGGGTTTCGGTCTTGGCGAGCAGTACTTC
19	NA	TRBV20-1	TRBJ2-3	TRBD2	CSASFRGTSGGPFGDTQYF	TGCAGTGCTAGTTTTCGAGGGACTAGCGGGGGCCCTTTTGGAGATACGCAGTATTTT
15	many	TRBV5-1	TRBJ2-1	NA	CASSLALLSYNEQFF	TGCGCCAGCAGCTTGGCCCTACTCTCCTACAATGAGCAGTTCTTC
15	few	TRBV7-2	TRBJ2-1	TRBD2	CASSTASGGYNEQFF	TGTGCCAGCTCCACCGCTAGCGGGGGATACAATGAGCAGTTCTTC
13	NA	TRBV4-1	TRBJ1-2	TRBD1	CASSQVTGVGYTF	TGCGCCAGCAGCCAAGTTACAGGGGTCGGCTACACCTTC
10	many	TRBV6-1	TRBJ2-7	NA	CASSKNEQYF	TGTGCCAGCAGTAAGAACGAGCAGTACTTC
14	many	TRBV12-3/TRBV12-4	TRBJ2-3	NA	CASSLNPLTDTQYF	TGTGCCAGCAGCTTGAACCCCCTCACAGATACGCAGTATTTT
14	NA	TRBV10-1	TRBJ1-1	NA	CASSEGVGRDEAFF	TGCGCCAGCAGTGAGGGGGTAGGGCGGGATGAAGCTTTCTTT
14	few	TRBV27	TRBJ2-3	NA	CASSFTSSTDTQYF	TGTGCCAGCAGTTTCACATCTAGCACAGATACGCAGTATTTT
15	NA	TRBV11-2	TRBJ2-3	NA	CASSQWSSSTDTQYF	TGTGCCAGCAGCCAATGGAGTTCTAGCACAGATACGCAGTATTTT
12	NA	TRBV6-2/TRBV6-3	TRBJ2-7	NA	CASSGVSYEQYF	TGTGCCAGCAGTGGAGTCTCCTACGAGCAGTACTTC
17	NA	TRBV6-5	TRBJ2-5	TRBD2	CASSRPGGGGALETQYF	TGTGCCAGCAGTCGTCCCGGCGGCGGGGGGGCCCTGGAGACCCAGTACTTC
16	few	TRBV3-1	TRBJ2-3	TRBD2	CASSQGAGLVTDTQYF	TGTGCCAGCAGCCAAGGCGCGGGACTAGTTACAGATACGCAGTATTTT
13	few	TRBV6-2/TRBV6-3	TRBJ1-1	NA	CASITKPNTEAFF	TGTGCCAGCATCACCAAGCCTAACACTGAAGCTTTCTTT
15	NA	TRBV4-3	TRBJ1-2	NA	CASSQVYRSNYGYTF	TGCGCCAGCAGCCAAGTGTACAGATCCAACTATGGCTACACCTTC
15	NA	TRBV6-5	TRBJ2-1	TRBD2	CASSYSGGDYNEQFF	TGTGCCAGCAGTTACTCTGGGGGGGACTACAATGAGCAGTTCTTC
11	few	TRBV29-1	TRBJ1-2	NA	CSADSNYGYTF	TGCAGCGCGGACAGCAACTATGGCTACACCTTC
11	many	TRBV7-8	TRBJ2-1	NA	CASTLGREQFF	TGTGCCAGCACCCTTGGCCGCGAGCAGTTCTTC
14	NA	TRBV27	TRBJ2-1	TRBD2	CASRGLSSYNEQFF	TGTGCCAGCAGGGGACTAAGCTCCTACAATGAGCAGTTCTTC
19	few	TRBV3-1	TRBJ2-2	NA	CASSFTWGRKAHYTGELFF	TGTGCCAGCAGCTTCACGTGGGGGCGAAAGGCACATTACACCGGGGAGCTGTTTTTT
12	few	TRBV5-5	TRBJ2-1	TRBD2	CASSPLRGEQFF	TGTGCCAGCAGCCCCTTGCGGGGGGAGCAGTTCTTC
12	few	TRBV9	TRBJ2-2	NA	CASSVEIGELFF	TGTGCCAGCAGCGTAGAAATAGGGGAGCTGTTTTTT
14	NA	TRBV4-3	TRBJ2-5	NA	CASSQALGWETQYF	TGCGCCAGCAGCCAAGCCTTAGGGTGGGAGACCCAGTACTTC
14	many	TRBV27	TRBJ1-3	NA	CASSAGGTGNTIYF	TGTGCCAGCAGTGCGGGGGGCACTGGAAACACCATATATTTT
11	NA	TRBV10-3	TRBJ1-1	NA	CASQGRDEAFF	TGTGCCTCCCAAGGACGGGATGAAGCTTTCTTT
16	NA	TRBV7-9	TRBJ1-6	TRBD1	CASSPPGQGFNSPLHF	TGTGCCAGCAGCCCTCCGGGACAGGGGTTCAATTCACCCCTCCACTTT
14	NA	TRBV27	TRBJ2-7	TRBD1	CACSPGTGGYEQYF	TGTGCCTGCAGTCCCGGGACAGGGGGTTACGAGCAGTACTTC
13	few	TRBV19	TRBJ2-3	NA	CASSSLGADTQYF	TGTGCCAGTAGTTCATTGGGGGCAGATACGCAGTATTTT
15	few	TRBV7-9	TRBJ1-6	NA	CASSLGTTKDSPLHF	TGTGCCAGCAGCTTAGGGACTACAAAGGATTCACCCCTCCACTTT
15	NA	TRBV12-3/TRBV12-4	TRBJ1-1	NA	CASSFLGGGNTEAFF	TGTGCCAGCAGTTTCCTTGGGGGGGGGAACACTGAAGCTTTCTTT
16	many	TRBV7-9	TRBJ2-7	TRBD1	CASSDSTGQGIYEQYF	TGTGCCAGCAGCGACTCCACGGGACAGGGTATCTACGAGCAGTACTTC
12	medium-sized	TRBV29-1	TRBJ2-7	NA	CSVEVRADEQYF	TGCAGCGTTGAAGTTCGGGCAGACGAGCAGTACTTC
16	few	TRBV19	TRBJ1-6	NA	CASRPAGAYNDSPLHF	TGTGCCAGTAGGCCCGCAGGGGCGTATAATGATTCACCCCTCCACTTT